Shown below are 14 T cell receptor beta chains from a single sample sequenced in a study of regulatory T cells in long-lasting Graves disease. For TCR beta, libraries came from iRepertoire HTBI primers and Arm-PCR of CDR3 regions. TCRdb itself ran the multiplex PCR reads through MiXCR, one entry per CDR3 protein. In the table there are about 350,000 distinct CDR3 sequences, under 20% of which are singletons. Specified time point: newly diagnosed GD, antithyroid drugs for less than 3 months. Extracted RNA from PBMCs served as the source of the TCR library. The same sample was also used in a study of T cells in Graves' hyperthyroidism and ophthalmopathy.

The input for sequencing was peripheral blood mononuclear cells (PBMCs), taken at new diagnosis, from a patient treated with antithyroid drugs. Receptors were obtained from a young woman with Graves disease.

The CDR3 DNA reads TGTGCCAGCAGGCGACAGGGCCTGAACACCGGGGAGCTGTTTTTT. Amino acid sequence: CASRRQGLNTGELFF. V is TRBV5-4 and J is TRBJ2-2, with TRBD1 matching 7 bases. Trimming removed 5 bases from V and 1 base from J; junction bases left unmatched: 5. Germline V gene lookup returns CDR1 SGHNT and CDR2 YYREEE (reference sequence). The CDR3 covers 15 residues.

This clonotype was found many times. This rearrangement joins TRBV3-1 to TRBJ2-5; D remains ambiguous. From germline, CDR1 is LGHDT and CDR2 YNNKEL (reference sequence). There are 14 residues in the CDR3. Trimming left V 0 bases short and J 5 bases short, with 10 bases between. CDR3 DNA sequence: TGTGCCAGCAGCCAAGATCCCGGGTTGGAGACCCAGTACTTC. Its translation: CASSQDPGLETQYF.

As for this clonotype: This may be a read error: a much more frequent sequence differs by one nucleotide. The V and J genes are TRBV27 and TRBJ2-7; 8 bases align to TRBD2. CDR3 length equals 18 residues. V trimming: 5 bases; J trimming: 3 bases; junction bases outside the gene matches: 18. Germline lookup yields CDR1 MNHEY and CDR2 SMNVEV (reference sequence). CDR3 sequence (DNA): TGTGCCAGCAGTAAATTCTCTAGGGTCCAGCGGGAGCTCTACGAGCAGTACTTC. Residues: CASSKFSRVQRELYEQYF.

The chain links TRBV24-1 to TRBJ1-1; no reliable D call. The CDR3 extends over 15 amino acids. Looked up from germline, CDR1 is KGHDR and CDR2 is SFDVKD. Trimming removed 2 bases at V and 0 bases at J, with 9 bases between. CDR3 amino acids: CATSDSRGMNTEAFF. CDR3 coding DNA: TGTGCCACCAGTGATTCGAGAGGGATGAACACTGAAGCTTTCTTT.

The V gene is TRBV7-2, the J gene TRBJ1-2; D is undetermined. The CDR3 loop spans 16 amino acids. The germline V gene encodes CDR1 SGHTA and CDR2 FQGNSA. V lost 5 bases to trimming and J lost 0 bases, with 16 bases between them. The CDR3 loop reads CASSATARPTNYGYTF. The CDR3 DNA is TGTGCCAGCAGCGCCACGGCCAGGCCTACTAACTATGGCTACACCTTC.

This clonotype was recorded a few times. The CDR3 is CASSPRGPGSETQYF. The CDR3 DNA follows: TGCGCCAGCAGCCCACGGGGGCCGGGTTCAGAGACCCAGTACTTC. The genes are TRBV5-1 and TRBJ2-5; D possibly matches TRBD1 or TRBD2 (6 bases each). Germline-derived CDR1 and CDR2 are SGHRS and YFSETQ. This CDR3 region has 15 residues. Trimming removed 4 bases at V and 4 bases at J, with 17 bases between.

This clonotype was counted between two and nine times. The chain recombines TRBV18 with TRBJ2-3; D may be TRBD2 (6 bases). The ends were cut back, 5 bases at V and 8 bases at J, with 20 bases in the middle. The germline V gene has CDR1 KGHSH and CDR2 LQKENI. CDR3 size: 15 residues. This chain's CDR3 is CASSARTTSSGTQYF. DNA for the CDR3: TGTGCCAGCTCAGCGAGGACTACATCAAGCGGTACGCAGTATTTT.

This clonotype was found many times. The CDR3 spells CASSNREGRRYWAYYNEQFF. The DNA for the CDR3 is TGTGCCAGCAGCAACCGGGAGGGACGCCGTTACTGGGCATACTACAATGAGCAGTTCTTC. This chain connects TRBV12-3 or TRBV12-4 to TRBJ2-1, with TRBD2 matching 8 bases. This CDR3 has 20 amino acids. The J segment lost 3 bases and the V segment lost 6 bases, leaving 22 bases of the junction unmatched.

V and J are TRBV6-1 and TRBJ1-5, with a tentative D call TRBD1 (6 bases). CDR3 size: 16 residues. Trimming cost V 7 bases and J 3 bases, with 19 bases left between them. Looked up from germline, CDR1 is MNHNS and CDR2 is SASEGT. The CDR3 DNA follows: TGTGCCAGCAACCTCCCCCGGACAGAAAACAATCAGCCCCAGCATTTT. As protein: CASNLPRTENNQPQHF.

The chain uses TRBV24-1 and TRBJ1-5, with 9 bases aligning to TRBD1. Trimming took 5 bases from V and 8 from J; bases not matched to a gene: 6. The CDR3 covers 14 residues. Germline lookup yields CDR1 KGHDR and CDR2 SFDVKD. CDR3: CATSVGTGWEPQHF. CDR3 nucleotide sequence: TGTGCCACCAGTGTAGGGACAGGGTGGGAGCCCCAGCATTTT.

A few counts support this clonotype. This chain links TRBV19 with TRBJ2-1, with D perhaps matching TRBD2 (6 bases). This CDR3 spans 13 amino acids. Trimming removed 3 bases from V and 15 bases from J, with 18 bases in between. Per germline, CDR1 LNHDA and CDR2 SQIVND (reference sequence). CDR3 residues: CASSILGGANPFF. CDR3 DNA sequence: TGTGCCAGTAGTATTTTGGGGGGTGCGAATCCGTTCTTC.

CDR3 amino acids: CASSQEIETGLHF. DNA of the CDR3: TGTGCCAGCAGCCAAGAAATAGAGACAGGTCTCCACTTT. This sequence joins TRBV14 and TRBJ1-6; TRBD1 is a possible D gene (6 bases). The CDR3 spans 13 residues. The V end lost 0 bases, the J end lost 16 bases, and 13 bases lay between the germline ends. In germline, CDR1 is SGHDN, CDR2 FVKESK.

The V and J genes are TRBV28 and TRBJ1-4; 8 nucleotides align to TRBD1. CDR1 is MDHEN and CDR2 is SYDVKM in the germline V gene. CDR3 length equals 17 residues. Trimming cost V 3 bases and J 4 bases; bases outside gene matches: 10. CDR3 nucleotide sequence: TGTGCCAGCAGTTTTTTCGGACAGGGAAGCCGTAATGAAAAACTGTTTTTT. It codes for CASSFFGQGSRNEKLFF.

This clonotype was counted at least ten times. This chain joins TRBV10-3 and TRBJ2-1; 16 nucleotides match TRBD2. CDR1 is ENHRY and CDR2 is SYGVKD in the germline V gene. The junction had 3 bases not matched to a gene; V was cut back by 2 bases and J by 8 bases. The CDR3 has 16 amino acids. The CDR3 is CAISERGTSGGDEQFF. The CDR3 region has the DNA TGTGCCATCAGTGAGCGGGGGACTAGCGGGGGGGATGAGCAGTTCTTC.